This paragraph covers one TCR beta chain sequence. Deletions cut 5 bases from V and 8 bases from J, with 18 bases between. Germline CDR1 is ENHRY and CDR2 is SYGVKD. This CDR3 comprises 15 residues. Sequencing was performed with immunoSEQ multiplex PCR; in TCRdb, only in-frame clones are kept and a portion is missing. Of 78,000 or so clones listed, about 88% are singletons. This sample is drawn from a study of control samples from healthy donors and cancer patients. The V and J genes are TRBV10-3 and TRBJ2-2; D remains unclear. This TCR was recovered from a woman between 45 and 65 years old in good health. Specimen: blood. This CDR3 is CAISILDLQEGELFF. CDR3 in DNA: TGTGCCATCAGTATCTTGGACCTCCAAGAGGGGGAGCTGTTTTTT.